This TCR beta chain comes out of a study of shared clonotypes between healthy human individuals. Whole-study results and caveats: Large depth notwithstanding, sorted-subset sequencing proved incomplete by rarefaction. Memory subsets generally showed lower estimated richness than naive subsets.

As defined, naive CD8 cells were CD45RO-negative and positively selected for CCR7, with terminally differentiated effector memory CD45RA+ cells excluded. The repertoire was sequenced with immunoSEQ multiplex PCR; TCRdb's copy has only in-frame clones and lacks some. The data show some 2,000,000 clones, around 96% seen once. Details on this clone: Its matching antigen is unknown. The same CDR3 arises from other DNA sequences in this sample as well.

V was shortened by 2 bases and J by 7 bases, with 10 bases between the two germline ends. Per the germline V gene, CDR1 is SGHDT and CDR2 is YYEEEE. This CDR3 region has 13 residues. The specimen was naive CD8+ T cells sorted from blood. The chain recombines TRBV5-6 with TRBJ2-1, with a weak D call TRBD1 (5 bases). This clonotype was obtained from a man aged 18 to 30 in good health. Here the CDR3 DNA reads TGTGCCAGCAGCTTAGCAGGGAATAATGAGCAGTTCTTC. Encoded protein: CASSLAGNNEQFF. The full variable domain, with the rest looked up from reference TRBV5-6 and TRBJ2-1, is DAGVTQSPTHLIKTRGQQVTLRCSPKSGHDTVSWYQQALGQGPQFIFQYYEEEERQRGNFPDRFSGHQFPNYSSELNVNALLLGDSALYLCASSLAGNNEQFFGPGTRLTVL.